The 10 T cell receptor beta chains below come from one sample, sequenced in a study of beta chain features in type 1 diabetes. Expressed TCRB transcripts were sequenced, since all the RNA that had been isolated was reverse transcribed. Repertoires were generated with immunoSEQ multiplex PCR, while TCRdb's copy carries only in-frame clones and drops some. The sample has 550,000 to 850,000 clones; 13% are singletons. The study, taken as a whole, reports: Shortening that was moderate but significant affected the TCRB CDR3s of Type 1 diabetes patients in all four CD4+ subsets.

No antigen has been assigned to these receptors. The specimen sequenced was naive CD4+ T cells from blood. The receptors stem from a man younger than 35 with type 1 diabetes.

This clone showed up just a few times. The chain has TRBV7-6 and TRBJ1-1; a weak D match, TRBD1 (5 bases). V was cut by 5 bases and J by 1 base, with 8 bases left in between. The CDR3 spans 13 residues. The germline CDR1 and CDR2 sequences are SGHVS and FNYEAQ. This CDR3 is CASSPTGNTEAFF. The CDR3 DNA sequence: TGTGCCAGCAGCCCTACAGGGAACACTGAAGCTTTCTTT.

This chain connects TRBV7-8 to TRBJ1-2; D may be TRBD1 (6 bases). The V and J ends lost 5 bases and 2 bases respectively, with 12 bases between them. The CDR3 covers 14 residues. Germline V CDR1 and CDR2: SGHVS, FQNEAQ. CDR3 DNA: TGTGCCAGCAGCGTCCAGGGGTGGAACTATGGCTACACCTTC. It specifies CASSVQGWNYGYTF.

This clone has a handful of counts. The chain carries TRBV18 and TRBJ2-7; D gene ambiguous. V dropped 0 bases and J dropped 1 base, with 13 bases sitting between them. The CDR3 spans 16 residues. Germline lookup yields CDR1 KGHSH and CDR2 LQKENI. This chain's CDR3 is CASSPPAALRSYEQYF. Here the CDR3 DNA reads TGTGCCAGCTCACCACCGGCCGCCTTGCGGTCCTACGAGCAGTACTTC.

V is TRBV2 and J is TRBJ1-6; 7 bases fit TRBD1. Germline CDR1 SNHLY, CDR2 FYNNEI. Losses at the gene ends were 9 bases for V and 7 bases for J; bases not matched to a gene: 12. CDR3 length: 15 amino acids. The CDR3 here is CARKQGSAGNSPLHF. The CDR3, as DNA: TGTGCCAGGAAACAGGGGTCTGCTGGGAATTCACCCCTCCACTTT. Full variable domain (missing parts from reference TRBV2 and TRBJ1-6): EPEVTQTPSHQVTQMGQEVILRCVPISNHLYFYWYRQILGQKVEFLVSFYNNEISEKSEIFDDQFSVERPDGSNFTLKIRSTKLEDSAMYFCARKQGSAGNSPLHFGNGTRLTVT.

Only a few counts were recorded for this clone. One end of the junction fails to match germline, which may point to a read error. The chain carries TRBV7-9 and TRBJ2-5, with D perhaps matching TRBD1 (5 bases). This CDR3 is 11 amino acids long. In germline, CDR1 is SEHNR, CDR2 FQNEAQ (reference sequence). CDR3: CASSLGGPRDF. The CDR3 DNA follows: TGTGCCAGCAGCTTAGGGGGCCCCAGGGACTTC.

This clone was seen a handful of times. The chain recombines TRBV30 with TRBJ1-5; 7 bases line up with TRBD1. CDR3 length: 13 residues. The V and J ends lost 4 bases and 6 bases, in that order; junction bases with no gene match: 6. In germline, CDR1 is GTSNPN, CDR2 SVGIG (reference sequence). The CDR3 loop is CAWTQGVGQPQHF. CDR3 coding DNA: TGTGCCTGGACTCAGGGGGTCGGTCAGCCCCAGCATTTT.

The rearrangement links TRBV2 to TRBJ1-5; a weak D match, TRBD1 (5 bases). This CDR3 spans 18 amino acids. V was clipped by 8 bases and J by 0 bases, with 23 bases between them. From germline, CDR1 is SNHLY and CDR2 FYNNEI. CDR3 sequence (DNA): TGTGCCAGCGTGGGAGGAGGAAAGACAGCATATAGCAATCAGCCCCAGCATTTT. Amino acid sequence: CASVGGGKTAYSNQPQHF. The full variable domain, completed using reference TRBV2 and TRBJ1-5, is EPEVTQTPSHQVTQMGQEVILRCVPISNHLYFYWYRQILGQKVEFLVSFYNNEISEKSEIFDDQFSVERPDGSNFTLKIRSTKLEDSAMYFCASVGGGKTAYSNQPQHFGDGTRLSIL.

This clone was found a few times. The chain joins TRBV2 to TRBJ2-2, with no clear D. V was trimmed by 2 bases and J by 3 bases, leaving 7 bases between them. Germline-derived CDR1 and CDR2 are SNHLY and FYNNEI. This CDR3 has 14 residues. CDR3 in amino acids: CASSEQMYTGELFF. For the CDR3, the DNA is TGTGCCAGCAGTGAACAAATGTACACCGGGGAGCTGTTTTTT.

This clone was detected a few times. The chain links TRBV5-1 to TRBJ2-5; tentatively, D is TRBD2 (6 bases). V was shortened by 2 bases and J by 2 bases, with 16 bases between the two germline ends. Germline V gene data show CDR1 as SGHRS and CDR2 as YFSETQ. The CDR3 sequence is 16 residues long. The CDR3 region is CASSFGGPILQETQYF. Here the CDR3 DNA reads TGCGCCAGCAGCTTCGGGGGACCGATCTTACAAGAGACCCAGTACTTC.

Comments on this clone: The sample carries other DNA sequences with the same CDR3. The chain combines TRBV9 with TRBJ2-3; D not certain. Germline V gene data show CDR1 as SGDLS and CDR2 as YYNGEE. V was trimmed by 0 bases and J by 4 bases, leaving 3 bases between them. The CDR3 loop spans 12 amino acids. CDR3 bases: TGTGCCAGCAGCGTAGCAGCAGATACGCAGTATTTT. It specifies CASSVAADTQYF.